This TCR beta chain stems from a study of shared clonotypes between healthy human individuals (dated by TCRdb to 2020 to 2021). For the wider study: The cohort included three men and a couple of women between 18 and 49 years of age. Each donor's leukapheresis produced roughly between roughly 0.85 and 9.5 billion PBMCs. For each donor, CD4 naive and CD4 memory were each given three plates, CD8 naive was given two plates, and CD8 memory was given one plate. Blood TCR repertoires of roughly five healthy adults were deeply sequenced to estimate repertoire size and the extent of clonotype sharing between individuals. To increase sequencing depth and limit assay-specific biases, different laboratories used diverse techniques to prepare libraries and sequence TCR repertoires.

As for this clone: The antigen it binds to is not known. No base qualities exist here, and no much larger clone lies one base off it.

Healthy HIV-negative adults with no recently reported acute infections or vaccinations were included as donors. Only Caucasian adults living in Nashville, Tennessee, USA were represented among the donors. CD4+ T cells were enriched by magnetic negative selection, after which naive cells were positively selected on CD45RA and the negative fraction was taken as the memory subset. After blood collection by leukapheresis, PBMCs were isolated using Ficoll-Histopaque density gradient centrifugation and then cryopreserved in the vapor phase of liquid nitrogen. Analytical flow cytometry was used to check the purity and quantity of every magnetically sorted T cell population. Genomic DNA was isolated from each sorted fraction and quantified by UV absorbance on a Nanodrop 2000c. The paper's findings and limits, for the study overall: Approximately 5% of naive CD4, 3.5% of naive CD8, about 2.4% of memory CD4, and about 0.4% of memory CD8 clonotypes were shared across a handful of donors. Only blood was sampled, and tissue TCR repertoires likely differ from those in blood. Clonotypes shared by all four sorted-subset donors showed higher generation probabilities than non-shared clonotypes. Naive subsets generally had larger estimated clonotype richness than memory subsets did. Incomplete sequencing was indicated by rarefaction of sorted-subset datasets, despite the large sequencing depth. Because the study included a small number of donors, the genetic and exposure-history diversity represented was limited. Pairwise subsampling led to the expectation that sequencing depth would affect the degree of clonotype sharing among donors.

Including the terminal cysteine and phenylalanine, the CDR3 comprises 15 residues. Only the CDR3 part of the read is kept: 45 bases, read in frame from the first base. V and J are trimmed by 3 bases and 4 bases, and the gene matches miss 4 bases of the junction. According to the germline V gene, CDR1 reads MNHNS and CDR2 reads SASEGT. Using the deep immunoSEQ assay, TCR CDR3 regions were amplified from genomic DNA by multiplex PCR. Genomic DNA extracted from each cell subset was distributed evenly over all wells of several immunoSEQ 96-well plates, and each plate served as one replicate. For sorted subsets, each replicate PCR was loaded with roughly 0.2 ug genomic DNA, equivalent to about 30,000 T cell genomes. Purified libraries were quantified with a Qubit 3.0 fluorometer, sized on a Bioanalyzer 2100, and re-quantified with the KAPA Library Quantification kit. Every immunoSEQ 96-well plate was sequenced on a separate single-read 150-cycle Illumina NextSeq 550 flow cell. In the source study's methods: The immunoSEQ output contained only junctional sequences without quality scores, so filtering could not match that applied to full-length reads. Sequences were annotated with PyIR, a Python wrapper for IgBLAST v1.9, and V/J genes and CDR3 were assigned using IMGT germline references. Any read was removed if the V/J assignment was weak (E-value above 1e-6), the CDR3 was missing, or the read contained stop codons, out-of-frame junctions, or ambiguous translated residues. V3J clonotypes were defined as sequences sharing an identical inferred V gene, J gene, and CDR3 amino acid sequence. To compute the percentage overlap between repertoires, the number of shared unique clonotypes was divided by the size of the smaller repertoire. Three approaches were used to assess repertoire richness: RTK rarefaction, the Chao1 estimator, and Recon v2.1 estimates of unobserved clonotypes. Generation probabilities were computed with OLGA for all TCRbeta clonotypes obtained by the gDNA method from a handful of donors. Imported from immuneACCESS, the table was reduced by TCRdb to in-frame sequences with V and J called. These copies leave out some clones; in studies compared against another copy, an unresolved V gene accounts for under half, and the cause of the remainder is not known. V, J and clone size were drawn from that table, and D and trimming were deduced from the DNA. This sample gives more than 500,000 clones in total; 95% to 97% of them show up just once. The ten largest clones take up approximately 0.06% of the sample.

The chain links TRBV6-1 with TRBJ2-7, with 12 bases aligning to TRBD2. The source of this sequence is a young woman in good health. The specimen sequenced was naive CD4+ T cells sorted from blood. This sample's cell subset or site label indicates: CD45RA+ positively selected. The CDR3 here reads CASSDGLAGMYEQYF. The nucleotides read TGTGCCAGCAGTGACGGACTAGCGGGAATGTACGAGCAGTACTTC.